The rows below give T cell receptor beta chains drawn from one sample of a study of T cell repertoires in cytomegalovirus infection. One entry per CDR3 protein, called by TCRdb with MiXCR from the reads. The sample yields some 350,000 distinct CDR3 sequences, 15% to 20% seen once. Source material: PBMCs. The source of these receptors is a human donor in good health (CMV status not recorded). Some clones in this sample may be carry-over from other donors' samples. Both conserved end residues are part of each CDR3. A D gene is named only where the DNA matches it firmly. Not all rows give a size; the values are once, few, many and, for expanded clones, a class.

d_call | j_call | clone_size | v_call | cdr3_aa | cdr3_nt
NA | TRBJ1-1 | many | TRBV7-2 | CASSLEGTRGEAFF | TGTGCCAGCAGCTTAGAAGGTACAAGGGGTGAAGCTTTCTTT
NA | TRBJ2-1 | NA | TRBV7-6 | CASSLSPSYNEQFF | TGTGCCAGCAGCTTATCCCCCTCCTACAATGAGCAGTTCTTC
TRBD2 | TRBJ2-7 | many | TRBV7-8 | CASSLVGGAWEQYF | TGTGCCAGCAGCTTAGTCGGGGGGGCGTGGGAGCAGTACTTC
TRBD1 | TRBJ1-2 | many | TRBV12-3/TRBV12-4 | CASSPGDSSVGYGYTF | TGTGCCAGCAGTCCCGGGGACAGTTCGGTGGGCTATGGCTACACCTTC
NA | TRBJ1-5 | many | TRBV7-2 | CASSLAGRPQHF | TGTGCCAGCAGCTTAGCGGGGAGGCCCCAGCATTTT
TRBD1 | TRBJ1-6 | few | TRBV29-1 | CSVALSGTGNSPLHF | TGCAGCGTTGCCTTATCCGGGACAGGAAATTCACCCCTCCACTTT
NA | TRBJ1-1 | NA | TRBV29-1 | CSVETVSEAFF | TGCAGCGTTGAAACTGTCTCTGAAGCTTTCTTT
TRBD2 | TRBJ2-1 | few | TRBV7-6 | CASSLLRTSGNEQFF | TGTGCCAGCAGCTTACTTAGGACTAGCGGTAATGAGCAGTTCTTC
TRBD2 | TRBJ2-1 | NA | TRBV5-1 | CASRDRLAGVGYNEQFF | TGCGCCAGCAGGGATCGACTAGCGGGAGTAGGGTACAATGAGCAGTTCTTC
TRBD2 | TRBJ2-7 | NA | TRBV7-9 | CASSSGRRTYEQYF | TGTGCCAGCAGCAGCGGGAGGCGGACCTACGAGCAGTACTTC
NA | TRBJ2-2 | many | TRBV7-2 | CASSLAAGAGGELFF | TGTGCCAGCAGCTTAGCTGCCGGGGCGGGCGGGGAGCTGTTTTTT
TRBD1 | TRBJ1-1 | few | TRBV4-1 | CASSLPRGMNTEAFF | TGCGCCAGCAGCCTCCCCAGGGGGATGAACACTGAAGCTTTCTTT
NA | TRBJ1-5 | NA | TRBV15 | CATSRGRTYNQPQHF | TGTGCCACCAGCAGAGGTCGGACATACAATCAGCCCCAGCATTTT
NA | TRBJ1-4 | many | TRBV12-3/TRBV12-4 | CASSFGGAGEKLFF | TGTGCCAGCAGTTTCGGTGGGGCTGGTGAAAAACTGTTTTTT
NA | TRBJ1-1 | few | TRBV20-1 | CSARGRYGTEAFF | TGCAGTGCTAGGGGACGTTATGGCACTGAAGCTTTCTTT
NA | TRBJ2-7 | few | TRBV6-6 | CASSYGTEEQYF | TGTGCCAGCAGTTACGGAACAGAAGAGCAGTACTTC
TRBD2 | TRBJ2-3 | few | TRBV11-2 | CASSHLAGWTDTQYF | TGCGCCAGCAGCCACTTAGCGGGATGGACAGATACGCAGTATTTT
TRBD2 | TRBJ2-1 | NA | TRBV6-2/TRBV6-3 | CASKLAGANEQFF | TGTGCCAGCAAACTAGCGGGAGCCAATGAGCAGTTCTTC
NA | TRBJ1-2 | NA | TRBV29-1 | CSVDGGMDYGYTF | TGCAGCGTGGACGGGGGGATGGACTATGGCTACACCTTC
NA | TRBJ2-3 | few | TRBV7-2 | CASSFNREGTDTQYF | TGTGCCAGCAGCTTTAACAGGGAGGGAACAGATACGCAGTATTTT
NA | TRBJ2-5 | NA | TRBV7-7 | CASSPLVVQETQYF | TGTGCCAGCAGCCCTCTGGTGGTGCAAGAGACCCAGTACTTC
NA | TRBJ1-6 | many | TRBV4-3 | CASSARRESPLHF | TGCGCCAGCAGCGCCAGGCGGGAATCACCCCTCCACTTT
NA | TRBJ2-7 | few | TRBV20-1 | CSARDRRDKTYEQYF | TGCAGTGCTAGAGATCGAAGAGATAAGACCTACGAGCAGTACTTC
NA | TRBJ2-1 | few | TRBV5-4 | CASSTTDRLREQFF | TGTGCCAGCAGCACAACCGACAGGCTCCGTGAGCAGTTCTTC
TRBD2 | TRBJ2-7 | few | TRBV20-1 | CSLRGGPYEQYF | TGCAGTCTACGGGGGGGACCCTACGAGCAGTACTTC
NA | TRBJ2-7 | few | TRBV20-1 | CSATGPSYEQYF | TGCAGTGCTACAGGTCCCTCCTACGAGCAGTACTTC
TRBD1 | TRBJ1-5 | many | TRBV7-8 | CASSPDREVPDQPQHF | TGTGCCAGCAGCCCGGACAGGGAGGTACCTGATCAGCCCCAGCATTTT
NA | TRBJ1-3 | NA | TRBV6-5 | CASSLGRQARNTIYF | TGTGCCAGCAGTTTGGGGCGACAGGCCAGAAACACCATATATTTT
NA | TRBJ1-6 | NA | TRBV7-6 | CASSPTPPDSPLHF | TGTGCCAGCAGCCCAACCCCCCCGGATTCACCCCTCCACTTT
TRBD2 | TRBJ2-7 | NA | TRBV6-2/TRBV6-3 | CASSVTSGSYHEQYF | TGTGCCAGCAGTGTCACTAGCGGGAGTTACCACGAGCAGTACTTC
NA | TRBJ1-5 | NA | TRBV12-3/TRBV12-4 | CASSLWQTSNQPQHF | TGTGCCAGCAGTTTATGGCAGACAAGCAATCAGCCCCAGCATTTT
NA | TRBJ2-5 | few | TRBV12-3/TRBV12-4 | CASSFKGVETQYF | TGTGCCAGCAGTTTTAAGGGTGTAGAGACCCAGTACTTC
NA | TRBJ1-5 | few | TRBV10-3 | CAISVRPPGDQPQHF | TGTGCCATCAGTGTCCGACCCCCAGGGGATCAGCCCCAGCATTTT
NA | TRBJ2-1 | NA | TRBV29-1 | CSVGVNEQFF | TGCAGCGTCGGAGTCAATGAGCAGTTCTTC
NA | TRBJ2-7 | few | TRBV7-9 | CASSFQRGYEQYF | TGTGCCAGCAGCTTTCAGAGGGGCTACGAGCAGTACTTC
TRBD2 | TRBJ2-3 | NA | TRBV11-1 | CASSPWTSGAHTDTQYF | TGTGCCAGCAGCCCCTGGACTAGCGGAGCCCACACAGATACGCAGTATTTT
NA | TRBJ2-3 | many | TRBV11-1 | CASSRTEDTQYF | TGTGCCAGCAGCAGGACAGAAGATACGCAGTATTTT
NA | TRBJ2-5 | NA | TRBV24-1 | CATSDFNQETQYF | TGTGCCACCAGTGATTTCAACCAAGAGACCCAGTACTTC
NA | TRBJ2-1 | few | TRBV25-1 | CASRDPGHYNEQFF | TGTGCCAGCAGAGACCCGGGCCACTACAATGAGCAGTTCTTC
TRBD2 | TRBJ2-6 | once | TRBV11-2 | CASSLNLAGPGVLTF | TGTGCCAGCAGCTTAAACCTAGCGGGGCCTGGGGTCCTGACTTTC
NA | TRBJ2-1 | few | TRBV10-3 | CAISAGSNEQFF | TGTGCCATCAGTGCAGGGAGCAATGAGCAGTTCTTC
TRBD2 | TRBJ2-3 | many | TRBV7-2 | CASSLLAGTQYF | TGTGCCAGCAGCTTACTAGCGGGTACGCAGTATTTT
TRBD1 | TRBJ2-3 | many | TRBV2 | CASSRDSHTDTQYF | TGTGCCAGCAGTAGGGACAGCCACACAGATACGCAGTATTTT
TRBD1 | TRBJ1-5 | NA | TRBV10-3 | CAISADRGYQPQHF | TGTGCCATCAGTGCCGACAGGGGATATCAGCCCCAGCATTTT
NA | TRBJ2-5 | few | TRBV10-3 | CAIRDLYAPQETQYF | TGTGCCATCAGGGACCTATATGCCCCACAAGAGACCCAGTACTTC
NA | TRBJ1-2 | few | TRBV7-6 | CASSPRRGAGGYTF | TGTGCCAGCAGCCCCCGGCGGGGGGCTGGTGGCTACACCTTC
TRBD1 | TRBJ2-5 | NA | TRBV20-1 | CSAREETGGQETQYF | TGCAGTGCTAGAGAAGAAACAGGGGGGCAAGAGACCCAGTACTTC
NA | TRBJ2-3 | few | TRBV5-4 | CASSPTGLTDTQYF | TGTGCCAGCAGCCCGACAGGATTAACAGATACGCAGTATTTT
NA | TRBJ2-7 | many | TRBV4-1 | CASSQERSSTYEQYF | TGCGCCAGCAGCCAAGAGCGGTCCTCAACCTACGAGCAGTACTTC
NA | TRBJ1-6 | NA | TRBV7-6 | CASSYPGRGNSPLHF | TGTGCCAGCAGCTACCCGGGAAGGGGAAATTCACCCCTCCACTTT
NA | TRBJ1-5 | many | TRBV11-2 | CASSPGEGSGQPQHF | TGTGCCAGCAGCCCGGGGGAGGGATCAGGTCAGCCCCAGCATTTT
NA | TRBJ2-1 | few | TRBV2 | CASKQESNEQFF | TGTGCCAGCAAGCAAGAAAGCAATGAGCAGTTCTTC
NA | TRBJ2-1 | NA | TRBV19 | CASSKPGGLNEQFF | TGTGCCAGTAGTAAACCCGGTGGGTTGAATGAGCAGTTCTTC
NA | TRBJ2-3 | NA | TRBV9 | CASSVASGRTDTQYF | TGTGCCAGCAGCGTAGCCAGCGGGCGGACAGATACGCAGTATTTT
NA | TRBJ1-3 | NA | TRBV10-3 | CAIRAGGNTIYF | TGTGCCATCAGAGCTGGGGGAAACACCATATATTTT
NA | TRBJ2-2 | NA | TRBV2 | CASSERPEGTGELFF | TGTGCCAGCAGTGAACGCCCTGAGGGCACCGGGGAGCTGTTTTTT
NA | TRBJ2-3 | NA | TRBV2 | CASRAVGADTQYF | TGTGCCAGCAGGGCCGTAGGAGCAGATACGCAGTATTTT
TRBD1 | TRBJ1-5 | few | TRBV15 | CATSPGGSNQPQHF | TGTGCCACCAGCCCAGGGGGGAGCAATCAGCCCCAGCATTTT
TRBD1 | TRBJ1-2 | many | TRBV7-8 | CASSPTTGSNYGYTF | TGTGCCAGCAGCCCAACGACAGGGTCTAACTATGGCTACACCTTC
TRBD1 | TRBJ1-2 | few | TRBV10-3 | CAISERGGTGFGYTF | TGTGCCATCAGTGAACGTGGCGGGACAGGGTTTGGCTACACCTTC